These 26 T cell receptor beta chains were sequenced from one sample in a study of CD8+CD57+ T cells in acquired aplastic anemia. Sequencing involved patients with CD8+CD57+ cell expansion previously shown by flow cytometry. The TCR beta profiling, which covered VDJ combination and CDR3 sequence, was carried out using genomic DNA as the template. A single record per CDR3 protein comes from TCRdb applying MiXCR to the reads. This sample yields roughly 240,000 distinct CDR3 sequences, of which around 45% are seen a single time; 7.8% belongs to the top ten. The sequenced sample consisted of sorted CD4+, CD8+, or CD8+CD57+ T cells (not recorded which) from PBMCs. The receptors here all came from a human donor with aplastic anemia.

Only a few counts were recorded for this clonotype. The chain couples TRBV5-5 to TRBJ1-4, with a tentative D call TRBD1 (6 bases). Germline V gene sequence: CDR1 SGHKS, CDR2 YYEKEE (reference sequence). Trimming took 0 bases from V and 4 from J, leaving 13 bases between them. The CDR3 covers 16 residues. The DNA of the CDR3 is TGTGCCAGCAGCTTGGCGGGGGGCGCTGATAATGAAAAACTGTTTTTT. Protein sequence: CASSLAGGADNEKLFF.

CDR3 bases: TGTGCCAGCAGTCTGCGAGAGACAGGGGGTAATGAGCAGTTCTTC. It is translated as CASSLRETGGNEQFF. V usage is TRBV27 and J usage is TRBJ2-1, with 9 nucleotides matching TRBD1. The CDR3 is 15 residues long. V gave up 5 bases and J gave up 7 bases; unmatched junction bases: 9. CDR1 is MNHEY, CDR2 SMNVEV, per germline (reference sequence).

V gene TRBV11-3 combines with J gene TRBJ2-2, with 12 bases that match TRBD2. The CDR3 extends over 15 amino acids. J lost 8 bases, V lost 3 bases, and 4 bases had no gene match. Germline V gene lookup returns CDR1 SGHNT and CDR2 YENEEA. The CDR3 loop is CASSFRLAGAGELFF. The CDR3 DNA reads TGTGCCAGCAGCTTCAGACTAGCGGGAGCGGGGGAGCTGTTTTTT.

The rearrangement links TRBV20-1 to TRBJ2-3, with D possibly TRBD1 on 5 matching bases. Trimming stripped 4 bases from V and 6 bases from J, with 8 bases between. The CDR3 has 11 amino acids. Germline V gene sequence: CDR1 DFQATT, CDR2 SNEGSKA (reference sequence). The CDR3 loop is CSAIWGDTQYF. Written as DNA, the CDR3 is TGCAGTGCTATCTGGGGCGATACGCAGTATTTT.

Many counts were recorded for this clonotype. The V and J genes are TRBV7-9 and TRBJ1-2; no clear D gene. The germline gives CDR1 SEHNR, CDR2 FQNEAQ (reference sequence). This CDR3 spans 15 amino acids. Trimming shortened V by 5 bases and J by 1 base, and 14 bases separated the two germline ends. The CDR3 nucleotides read TGTGCCAGCAGCCAAGTATCGATCTTTAACTATGGCTACACCTTC. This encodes CASSQVSIFNYGYTF.

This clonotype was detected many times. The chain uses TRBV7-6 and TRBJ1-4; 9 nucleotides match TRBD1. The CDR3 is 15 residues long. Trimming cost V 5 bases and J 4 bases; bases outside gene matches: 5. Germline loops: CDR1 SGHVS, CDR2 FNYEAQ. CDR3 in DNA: TGTGCCAGCAGCACCGGGACAGGGATTAATGAAAAACTGTTTTTT. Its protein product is CASSTGTGINEKLFF.

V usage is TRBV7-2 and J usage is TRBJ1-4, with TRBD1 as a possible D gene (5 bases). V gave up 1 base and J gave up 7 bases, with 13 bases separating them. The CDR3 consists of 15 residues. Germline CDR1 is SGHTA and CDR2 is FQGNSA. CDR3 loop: CASSLVRERGEKLFF. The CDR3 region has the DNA TGTGCCAGCAGCTTAGTGAGGGAAAGGGGTGAAAAACTGTTTTTT. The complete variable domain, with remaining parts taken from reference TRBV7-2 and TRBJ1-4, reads GAGVSQSPSNKVTEKGKDVELRCDPISGHTALYWYRQSLGQGLEFLIYFQGNSAPDKSGLPSDRFSAERTGGSVSTLTIQRTQQEDSAVYLCASSLVRERGEKLFFGSGTQLSVL.

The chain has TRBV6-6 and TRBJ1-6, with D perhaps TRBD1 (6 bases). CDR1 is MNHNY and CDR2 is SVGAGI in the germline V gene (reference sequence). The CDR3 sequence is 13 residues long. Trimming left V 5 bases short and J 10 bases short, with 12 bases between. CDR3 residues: CASSKTGSSPLHF. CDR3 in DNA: TGTGCCAGCAGTAAGACAGGTAGCTCACCCCTCCACTTT.

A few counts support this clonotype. The CDR3 reads CASSQDFSRGLSYEQYF. The CDR3 nucleotides read TGCGCCAGCAGCCAAGATTTCTCGAGGGGGCTATCCTACGAGCAGTACTTC. The gene calls are TRBV4-3 and TRBJ2-7, with 7 bases that match TRBD1. The germline V gene has CDR1 LGHNA and CDR2 YSLEER. The V segment lost 0 bases and the J segment 1 base; nucleotides outside the gene matches: 9. The CDR3 covers 17 residues.

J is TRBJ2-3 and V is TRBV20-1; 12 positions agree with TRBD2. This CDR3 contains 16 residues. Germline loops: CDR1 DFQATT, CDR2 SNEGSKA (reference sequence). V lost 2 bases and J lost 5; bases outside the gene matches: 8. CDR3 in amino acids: CSARKTSGSYKDTQYF. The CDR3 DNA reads TGCAGTGCTAGAAAGACTAGCGGGAGTTACAAAGATACGCAGTATTTT.

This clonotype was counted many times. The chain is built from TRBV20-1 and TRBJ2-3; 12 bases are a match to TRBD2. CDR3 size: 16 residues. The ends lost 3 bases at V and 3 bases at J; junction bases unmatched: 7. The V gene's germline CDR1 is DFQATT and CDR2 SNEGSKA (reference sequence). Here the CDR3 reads CSASPNLAGGTDTQYF. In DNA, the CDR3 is TGCAGTGCTAGCCCCAATCTAGCGGGGGGGACAGATACGCAGTATTTT.

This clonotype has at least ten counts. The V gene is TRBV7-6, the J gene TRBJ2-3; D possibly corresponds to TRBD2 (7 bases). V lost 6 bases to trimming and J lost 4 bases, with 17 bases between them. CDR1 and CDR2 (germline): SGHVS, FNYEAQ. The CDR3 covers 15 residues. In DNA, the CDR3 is TGTGCCAGCAGTCGAGGGGGGGGGATGGCAGATACGCAGTATTTT. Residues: CASSRGGGMADTQYF.

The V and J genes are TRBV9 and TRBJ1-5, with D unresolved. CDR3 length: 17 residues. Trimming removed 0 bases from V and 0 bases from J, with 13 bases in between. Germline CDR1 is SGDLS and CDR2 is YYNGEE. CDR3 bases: TGTGCCAGCAGCGTAGCTCCCACAGCGAATAGCAATCAGCCCCAGCATTTT. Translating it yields CASSVAPTANSNQPQHF.

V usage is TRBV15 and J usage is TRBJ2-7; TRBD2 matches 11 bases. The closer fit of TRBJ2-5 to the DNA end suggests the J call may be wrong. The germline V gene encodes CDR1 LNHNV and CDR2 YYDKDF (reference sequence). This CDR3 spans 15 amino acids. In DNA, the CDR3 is TGTGCCACCAACGGCGGGACTAGCGGAAAAGAGACCCAGTACTTC. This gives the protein CATNGGTSGKETQYF.

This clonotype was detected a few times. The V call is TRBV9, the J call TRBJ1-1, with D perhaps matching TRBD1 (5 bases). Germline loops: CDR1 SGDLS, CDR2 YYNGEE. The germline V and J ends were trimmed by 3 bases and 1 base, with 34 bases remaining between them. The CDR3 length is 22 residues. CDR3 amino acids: CASSGGGASIRSLVHKNTEAFF. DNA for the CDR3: TGTGCCAGCAGCGGGGGAGGGGCCTCGATCAGGAGCTTGGTACACAAGAACACTGAAGCTTTCTTT.

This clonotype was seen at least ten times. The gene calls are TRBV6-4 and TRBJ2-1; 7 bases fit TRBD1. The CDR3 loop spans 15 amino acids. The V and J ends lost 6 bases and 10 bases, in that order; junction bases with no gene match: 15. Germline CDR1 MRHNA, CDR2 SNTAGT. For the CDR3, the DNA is TGTGCCAGCAGCAGAACCCTTACAGGGGAAAGCGAGCAGTTCTTC. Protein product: CASSRTLTGESEQFF.

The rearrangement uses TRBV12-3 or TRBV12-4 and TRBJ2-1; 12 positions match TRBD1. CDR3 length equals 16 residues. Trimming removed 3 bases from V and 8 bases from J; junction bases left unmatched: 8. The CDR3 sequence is CASSFPSGQGADEQFF. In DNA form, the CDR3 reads TGTGCCAGCAGTTTTCCCTCGGGACAGGGGGCCGATGAGCAGTTCTTC.

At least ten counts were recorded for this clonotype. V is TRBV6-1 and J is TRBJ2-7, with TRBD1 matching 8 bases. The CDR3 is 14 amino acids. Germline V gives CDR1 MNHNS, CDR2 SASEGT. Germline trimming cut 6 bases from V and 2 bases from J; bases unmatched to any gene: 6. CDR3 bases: TGTGCCAGCAGGGCCGGGACAGGAACCTACGAGCAGTACTTC. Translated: CASRAGTGTYEQYF.

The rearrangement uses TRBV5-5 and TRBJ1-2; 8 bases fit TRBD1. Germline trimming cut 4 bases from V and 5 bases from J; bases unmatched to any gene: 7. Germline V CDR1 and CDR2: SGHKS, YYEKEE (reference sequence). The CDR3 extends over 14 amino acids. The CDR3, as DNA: TGTGCCAGCAGCCTGGGACAGGTGGAGTATGGCTACACCTTC. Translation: CASSLGQVEYGYTF. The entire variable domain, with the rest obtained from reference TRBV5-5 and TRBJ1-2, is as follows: DAGVTQSPTHLIKTRGQQVTLRCSPISGHKSVSWYQQVLGQGPQFIFQYYEKEERGRGNFPDRFSARQFPNYSSELNVNALLLGDSALYLCASSLGQVEYGYTFGSGTRLTVV.

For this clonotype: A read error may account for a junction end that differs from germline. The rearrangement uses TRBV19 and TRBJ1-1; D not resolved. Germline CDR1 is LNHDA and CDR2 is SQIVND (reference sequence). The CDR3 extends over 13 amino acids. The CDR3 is CASSVSMNTEALF. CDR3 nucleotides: TGTGCCAGTAGTGTCAGCATGAACACCGAAGCTCTCTTT.

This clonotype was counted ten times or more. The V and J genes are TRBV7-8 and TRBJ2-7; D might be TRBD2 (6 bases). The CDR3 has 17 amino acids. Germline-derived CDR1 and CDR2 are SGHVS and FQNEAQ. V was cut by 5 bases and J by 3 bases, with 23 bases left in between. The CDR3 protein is CASSHVWGSTGVYEQYF. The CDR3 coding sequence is TGTGCCAGCAGCCACGTGTGGGGGTCGACGGGAGTCTACGAGCAGTACTTC. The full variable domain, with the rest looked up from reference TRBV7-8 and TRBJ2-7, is GAGVSQSPRYKVAKRGQDVALRCDPISGHVSLFWYQQALGQGPEFLTYFQNEAQLDKSGLPSDRFFAERPEGSVSTLKIQRTQQEDSAVYLCASSHVWGSTGVYEQYFGPGTRLTVT.

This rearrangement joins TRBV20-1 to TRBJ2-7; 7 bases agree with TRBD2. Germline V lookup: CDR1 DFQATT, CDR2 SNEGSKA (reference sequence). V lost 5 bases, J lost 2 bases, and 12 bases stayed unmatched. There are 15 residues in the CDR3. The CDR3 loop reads CSAGGLAEEPYEQYF. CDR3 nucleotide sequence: TGCAGTGCTGGAGGTCTAGCGGAGGAACCCTACGAGCAGTACTTC.

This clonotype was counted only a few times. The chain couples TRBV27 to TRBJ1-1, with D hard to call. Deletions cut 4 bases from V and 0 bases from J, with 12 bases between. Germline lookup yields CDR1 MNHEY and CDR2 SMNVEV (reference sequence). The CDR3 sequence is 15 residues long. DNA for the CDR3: TGTGCCAGCAGTTCCCGAGGGCATATGAACACTGAAGCTTTCTTT. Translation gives CASSSRGHMNTEAFF.

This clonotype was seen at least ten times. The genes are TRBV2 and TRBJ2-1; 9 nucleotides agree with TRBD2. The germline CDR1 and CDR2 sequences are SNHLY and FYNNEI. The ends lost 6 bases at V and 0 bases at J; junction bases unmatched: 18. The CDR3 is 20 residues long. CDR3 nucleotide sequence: TGTGCCAGCAGGGGACCCGGTACTAGCGGGCCCGAAAGCTCCTACAATGAGCAGTTCTTC. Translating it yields CASRGPGTSGPESSYNEQFF.

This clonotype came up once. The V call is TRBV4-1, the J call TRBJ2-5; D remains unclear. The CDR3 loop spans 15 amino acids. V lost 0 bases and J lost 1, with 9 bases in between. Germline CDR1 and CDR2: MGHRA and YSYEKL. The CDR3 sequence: CASSQDVRSQETQYF. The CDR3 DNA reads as TGCGCCAGCAGCCAAGACGTCCGGAGCCAAGAGACCCAGTACTTC.

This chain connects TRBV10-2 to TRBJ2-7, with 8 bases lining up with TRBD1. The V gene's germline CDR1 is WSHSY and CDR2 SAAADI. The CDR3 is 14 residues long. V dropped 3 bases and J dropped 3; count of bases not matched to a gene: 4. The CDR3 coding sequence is TGCGCCAGCAGTGATACAGGGGGTAGCTACGAGCAGTACTTC. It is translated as CASSDTGGSYEQYF.